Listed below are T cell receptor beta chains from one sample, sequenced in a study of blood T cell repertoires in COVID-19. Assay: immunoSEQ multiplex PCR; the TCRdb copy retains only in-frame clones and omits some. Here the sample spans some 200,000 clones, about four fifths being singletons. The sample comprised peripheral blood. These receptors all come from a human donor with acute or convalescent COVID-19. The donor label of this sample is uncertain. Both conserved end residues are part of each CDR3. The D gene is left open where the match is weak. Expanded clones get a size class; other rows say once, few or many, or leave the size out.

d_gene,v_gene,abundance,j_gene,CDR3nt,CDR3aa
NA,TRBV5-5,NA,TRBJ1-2,TGTGCCAGCAGCTTGAACTACTATGGCTACACCTTC,CASSLNYYGYTF
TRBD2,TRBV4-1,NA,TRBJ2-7,TGCGCCAGCAGCCAAGAGGGGGTGTCGGGGGGTACCTACGAGCAGTACTTC,CASSQEGVSGGTYEQYF
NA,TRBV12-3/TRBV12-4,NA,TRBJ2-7,TGTGCCAGCAGCCTTACCTACGAGCAGTACTTC,CASSLTYEQYF
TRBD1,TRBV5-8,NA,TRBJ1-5,TGTGCCAGCAGCTCGCTTTGGGGACAGGGTCAGCCCCAGCATTTT,CASSSLWGQGQPQHF
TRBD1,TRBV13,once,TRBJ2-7,TGTGCCAGCAGCCCCCGGACAGGGGGCACCGAGCAGTACTTC,CASSPRTGGTEQYF
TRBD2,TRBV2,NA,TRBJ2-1,TGTGCCAGCAGTGAACTAGCGGGAGCGCGCGAGCAGTTCTTC,CASSELAGAREQFF
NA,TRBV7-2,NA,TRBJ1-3,TGTGCCAGCAGCTTAGCGGGCGGCAGAAGCGGGAACACCATATATTTT,CASSLAGGRSGNTIYF
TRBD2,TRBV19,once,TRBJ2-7,TGTGCCAGTAGTAGCCCGACTAGCGGGGGGTACGAGCAGTACTTC,CASSSPTSGGYEQYF
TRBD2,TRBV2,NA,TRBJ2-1,TGTGCCAGCAGTATCCAGCGGGAGAACAATGAGCAGTTCTTC,CASSIQRENNEQFF
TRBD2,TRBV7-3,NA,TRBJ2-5,TGTGCCAGCAGCTTAGGAAGGGGAGTTAGCGGGAGGGCCCAAGAGACCCAGTACTTC,CASSLGRGVSGRAQETQYF
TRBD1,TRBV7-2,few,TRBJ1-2,TGTGCCAGCAGCCCCCGGGACAGCCTTAACTATGGCTACACCTTC,CASSPRDSLNYGYTF
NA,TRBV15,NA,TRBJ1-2,TGTGCCACCAGCAGAGACAGCTATGGCTACACCTTC,CATSRDSYGYTF
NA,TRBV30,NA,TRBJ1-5,TGTGCCTGGAGACCACAGGGTGCCCCAGTCCAGCCCCAGCATTTT,CAWRPQGAPVQPQHF
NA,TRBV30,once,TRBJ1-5,TGTGCCTGGAGTGGGGGGGGACATCAGCCCCAGCATTTT,CAWSGGGHQPQHF
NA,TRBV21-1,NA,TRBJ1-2,TGTGCCAGCAGCAAAGTTCGGGGGGCTAGAGGCTACACCTTC,CASSKVRGARGYTF
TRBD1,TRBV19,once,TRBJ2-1,TGTGCCAGTAGTATAACGGGACAGGGTAATGAGCAGTTCTTC,CASSITGQGNEQFF
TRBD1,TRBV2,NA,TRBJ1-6,TGTGCCAGCAGGTCGGGACAGGCTAAGAATTCACCCCTCCACTTT,CASRSGQAKNSPLHF
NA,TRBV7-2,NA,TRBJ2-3,TGTGCCAGCAGCTTTAGTGGCACAGCCATCACAGATACGCAGTATTTT,CASSFSGTAITDTQYF
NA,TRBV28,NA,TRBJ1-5,TGTGCCAGCAGTTTAGGCAGGCTTTACAATCAGCCCCAGCATTTT,CASSLGRLYNQPQHF
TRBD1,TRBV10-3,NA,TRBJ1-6,TGTGCCATCAGTGAGTTGGGCAGGGGGAATTCACCCCTCCACTTT,CAISELGRGNSPLHF
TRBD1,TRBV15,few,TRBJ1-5,TGTGCCACCAGCCCGGGACAGACCAATCAGCCCCAGCATTTT,CATSPGQTNQPQHF
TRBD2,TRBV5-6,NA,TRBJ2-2,TGTGCCAGCAGCACGGATACTAGCGGGCCCAATGCCGGGGAGCTGTTTTTT,CASSTDTSGPNAGELFF
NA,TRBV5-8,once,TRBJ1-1,TGTGCCAGCAGCTCCCTTACAGTATACATGAACACTGAAGCTTTCTTT,CASSSLTVYMNTEAFF
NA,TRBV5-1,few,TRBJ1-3,TGCGCCAGCAGCTTGGCATCAGGGACTGGAAACACCATATATTTT,CASSLASGTGNTIYF
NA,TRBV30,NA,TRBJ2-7,TGTGCCTGCACACCGGGAACATCCTACGAGCAGTACTTC,CACTPGTSYEQYF
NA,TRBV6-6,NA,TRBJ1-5,TGTGCCAGCACGGGAAAGGTGGTGGATCAGCCCCAGCATTTT,CASTGKVVDQPQHF
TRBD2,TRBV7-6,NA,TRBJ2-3,TGTGCCAGCAGCTTAGCCGCGGGGGGCCCCGGACTAGCGGGAGTTACAGATACGCAGTATTTT,CASSLAAGGPGLAGVTDTQYF
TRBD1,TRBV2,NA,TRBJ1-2,TGTGCCAGCAGTGAAGTTAGGGACAGGGTGATCGTCAACTATGGCTACACCTTC,CASSEVRDRVIVNYGYTF
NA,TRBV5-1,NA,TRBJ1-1,TGCGCCAGCAGCCCTAGGGCGGGGGCCTACGACACTGAAGCTTTCTTT,CASSPRAGAYDTEAFF
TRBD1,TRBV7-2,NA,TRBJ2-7,TGTGCCAGCAGCACCTTCCCGGGACAGGCCCCCTACGAGCAGTACTTC,CASSTFPGQAPYEQYF
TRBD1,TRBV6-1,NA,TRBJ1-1,TGTGCCAGCAGTGATGGGACAGGGGGCGCGGTGAACACTGAAGCTTTCTTT,CASSDGTGGAVNTEAFF
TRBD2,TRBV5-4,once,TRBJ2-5,TGTGCCAGCAGCATTAGGACTAGCGGGTACCAAGAGACCCAGTACTTC,CASSIRTSGYQETQYF
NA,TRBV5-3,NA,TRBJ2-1,TGTGCCAGAAGCCTCCGTCTCGCGCCTAACTACAATGAGCAGTTCTTC,CARSLRLAPNYNEQFF
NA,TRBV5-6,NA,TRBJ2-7,TGTGCCAGCAGCTTGATCAGGACTACAAGGGCCTACGAGCAGTACTTC,CASSLIRTTRAYEQYF
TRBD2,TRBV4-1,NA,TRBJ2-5,TGCGCCAGCAGCCACCTAGCGGGAGAAGAGACCCAGTACTTC,CASSHLAGEETQYF
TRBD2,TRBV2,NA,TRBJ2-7,TGTGCCAGCAGAGCGGGGTCGAGCTCCTACGAGCAGTACTTC,CASRAGSSSYEQYF
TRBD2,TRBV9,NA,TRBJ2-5,TGTGCCAGCAGCGTGGCCGGGACTAGCGGAGAGACCCAGTACTTC,CASSVAGTSGETQYF
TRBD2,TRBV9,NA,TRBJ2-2,TGTGCCAGCAGCGTAGGAGGGACTAGCTCATACACCGGGGAGCTGTTTTTT,CASSVGGTSSYTGELFF
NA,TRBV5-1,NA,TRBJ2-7,TGCGCCAGCAGCTTGGGAGTCTACAGGGAAGAAATCCACTCCGAGCAGTACTTC,CASSLGVYREEIHSEQYF
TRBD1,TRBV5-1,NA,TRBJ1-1,TGCGCCAGCAGCTACCAGGGACAGGGGTCCACTGAAGCTTTCTTT,CASSYQGQGSTEAFF
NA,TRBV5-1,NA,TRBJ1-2,TGCGCCAGCAGCTTGGAGGGGAATAACTATGGCTACACCTTC,CASSLEGNNYGYTF
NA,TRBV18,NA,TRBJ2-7,TGTGCCAGCTCACCGGAGTCGATGACCTACGAGCAGTACTTC,CASSPESMTYEQYF
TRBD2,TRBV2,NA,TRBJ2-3,TGTGCCAGCAGTGGGGGACTAGCGGGACTATTAGATACGCAGTATTTT,CASSGGLAGLLDTQYF
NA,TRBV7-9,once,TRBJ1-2,TGTGCCAGCAGCTCACAGGACTATGGCTACACCTTC,CASSSQDYGYTF
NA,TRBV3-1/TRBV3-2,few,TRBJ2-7,TGTGCCAGCAGCTCCTCCAGCTCCTACGAGCAGTACTTC,CASSSSSSYEQYF
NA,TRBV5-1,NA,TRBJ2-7,TGCGCCAGCAGCGGTGGCACCACCTACGAGCAGTACTTC,CASSGGTTYEQYF
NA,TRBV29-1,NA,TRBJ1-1,TGCAGCGCAACAGGGTATTTAGACACTGAAGCTTTCTTT,CSATGYLDTEAFF
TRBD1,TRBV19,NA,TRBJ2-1,TGTGCCAGTAGTAAAGACAGGGGGCGACGGGCAGACACTAACAATGAGCAGTTCTTC,CASSKDRGRRADTNNEQFF
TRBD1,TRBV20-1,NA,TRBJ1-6,TGCAGTGCTCGTGGGGGACAGAGCCCAAATTCACCCCTCCACTTT,CSARGGQSPNSPLHF
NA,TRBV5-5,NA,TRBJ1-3,TGTGCCAGCAGCCATACCCCGGACAAGAGCTCTGGAAACACCATATATTTT,CASSHTPDKSSGNTIYF
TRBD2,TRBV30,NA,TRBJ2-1,TGTGCCTGGAGTCCACACCTTGGACTAGCGGGAGGGGATATCTCCTACAATGAGCAGTTCTTC,CAWSPHLGLAGGDISYNEQFF
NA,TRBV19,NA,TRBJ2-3,TGTGCCAGTAACGGGGTGAATCTAGAGGCAGATACGCAGTATTTT,CASNGVNLEADTQYF